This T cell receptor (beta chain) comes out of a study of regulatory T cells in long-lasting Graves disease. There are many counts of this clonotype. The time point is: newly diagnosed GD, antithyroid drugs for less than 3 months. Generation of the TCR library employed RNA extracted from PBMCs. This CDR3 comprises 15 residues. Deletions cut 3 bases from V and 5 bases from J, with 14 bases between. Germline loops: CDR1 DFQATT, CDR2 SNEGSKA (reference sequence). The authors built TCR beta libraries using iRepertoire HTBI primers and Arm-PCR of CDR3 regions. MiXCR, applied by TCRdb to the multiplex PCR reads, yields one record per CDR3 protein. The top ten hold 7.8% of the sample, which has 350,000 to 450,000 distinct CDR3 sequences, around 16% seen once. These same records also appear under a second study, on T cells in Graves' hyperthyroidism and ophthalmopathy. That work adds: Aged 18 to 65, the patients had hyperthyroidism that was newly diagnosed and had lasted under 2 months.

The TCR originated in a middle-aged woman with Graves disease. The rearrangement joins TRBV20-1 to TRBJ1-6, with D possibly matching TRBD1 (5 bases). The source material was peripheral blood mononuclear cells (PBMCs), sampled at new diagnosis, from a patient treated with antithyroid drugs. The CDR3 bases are TGCAGTGCTAGGGGCTTGGGGGGGGATAATTCACCCCTCCACTTT. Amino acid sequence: CSARGLGGDNSPLHF.